This TCR beta chain stems from a study of T cell responses to AZD1222 COVID-19 vaccine (dated by TCRdb to the early 2020s). In terms of the full investigation: A total of 240 or so trial participants underwent TCR sequencing, of whom under 220 had received two doses of AZD1222 and approximately 25 had received two doses of the MenACWY control vaccine. Trial participants were enrolled by age into subgroups of 18-55, 56-69 and 70-plus years, and roughly 160, 29 and 62 TCR-sequenced participants, respectively, were included in these subgroups. What the research found in general, with its limitations: Conclusions about previously exposed vaccinees are limited because only five or six AZD1222 recipients were SARS-CoV-2 seropositive at baseline. Because no day 14 peak-response samples were available, the repertoires could be characterized only after the peak T cell response. The whole spike protein was spanned by vaccine-associated CD4 TCRs, and dominant responses were seen in regions 160-218 and 743-854. Participants were mostly white British, with more females than males. The authors suggested clonal diversity may have been underestimated. A significant rise in spike-specific TCR breadth and depth was observed after two AZD1222 doses relative to day 0 and relative to MenACWY recipients. In the small 56-69-year group, the increase in depth fell short of significance, most likely because of low power. Reportedly, close to half of the unique spike-specific TCRs recognized epitopes lying outside the regions that are mutated in the B.1.351 and B.1.1.7 variants.

Turning to this clone: Its antigen is still unknown. Base quality data are lacking; no much larger clone is found one base away.

The time point label corresponds to: about 28 days (+/-7) after the second vaccine dose. Because spike-specific TCR depth and breadth did not differ between the two schedules, AZD1222 recipients who got a second dose at roughly 4 weeks were pooled with those who got a second dose at roughly 12 weeks. The vaccinee samples were drawn from two UK trials, COV001 and COV002, one of which was a single-blind randomized controlled phase 2/3 trial testing AZD1222 (ChAdOx1 nCoV-19) in healthy adults. For TCRbeta chain sequencing, PBMC samples from trial participants were taken at day 0 and at day 28 after the second dose. The CDR3 regions of human TCRbeta chains were analyzed by immunosequencing. The study's processing was this. Repertoire TCRs were matched against a reference library of SARS-CoV-2-specific TCRs generated with the MIRA antigen-specificity platform. Breadth was defined as the fraction of unique TCRs that were SARS-CoV-2-associated, and depth was defined as the fraction of total T cells that were SARS-CoV-2-associated. Each spike-specific TCR was assigned to its reactive spike region and to a CD4 or CD8 class using the MIRA data. Log10-transformed breadth and depth values were compared by one-way ANOVA with Sidak's multiple comparisons tests. Held by TCRdb, this immuneACCESS table contains in-frame sequences only and omits some clones. Under half of the omission traces to an unresolved V gene where checked; the cause of the rest is unknown. From that table come the V and J calls and clone size; the DNA was used to work out D and trimming. Within this sample are 150,000 to 190,000 clones, with about nine tenths of them counted one time only. The ten largest clonotypes hold over 8% of the sample.

From a lookup of the germline V gene, CDR1 and CDR2 are MDHEN and SYDVKM. From the cysteine through the phenylalanine, the CDR3 covers 15 amino acids. The entry retains the CDR3 DNA only, 45 bases that are in frame from base 1. V and J are truncated by 3 bases and 1 base respectively, leaving an intervening sequence of 12 bases. The chain employs TRBV28 and TRBJ1-1, with an unclear D gene assignment. This TCR was sampled from an adult who received the AZD1222 COVID-19 vaccine. The sequences come from peripheral blood, collected 28 days after the second AZD1222 dose. The DNA sequence reads TGTGCCAGCAGTTTCGCCCCGACGTCGAACACTGAAGCTTTCTTT. Protein translation: CASSFAPTSNTEAFF.